This TCR beta chain was identified during a study of shared T cell receptors in the human thymus. Generated by immunoSEQ multiplex PCR, the TCRdb table keeps only in-frame clones and is missing some. Of about 380,000 clones in the sample, 85% to 95% were seen once. CDR1 is MDHEN and CDR2 is SYDVKM in the germline V gene. V gave up 2 bases and J gave up 3 bases, with 13 bases separating them. The CDR3 contains 16 residues. The source of this sequence is a human donor. J is TRBJ2-2 and V is TRBV28; D is possibly TRBD2 (6 bases). The specimen sequenced was thymocytes. CDR3 loop: CASSLIRERDTGELFF. The CDR3 DNA reads as TGTGCCAGCAGTTTAATACGGGAGCGGGACACCGGGGAGCTGTTTTTT.